This T cell receptor beta chain was sequenced during a study of blood T cells in healthy people across ages. Sample-barcoded 5' priming and a J-beta primer mix drove a second PCR of 7 to 11 cycles. TCRdb reanalysed the 5' RACE reads using MiXCR and keeps one entry per CDR3 protein. The data contain over 300,000 distinct CDR3 sequences, approximately 52% of them singletons. Trimming removed 4 bases from V and 7 bases from J, with 19 bases in between. Germline V lookup: CDR1 DFQATT, CDR2 SNEGSKA (reference sequence). This CDR3 is built from 14 residues. The rearrangement joins TRBV20-1 to TRBJ1-2; D possibly corresponds to TRBD1 (5 bases). This TCR came from a man aged 60-69 years in good health. Sequencing input: blood. The CDR3: CSAIQPGRGSGYTF. In nucleotides, the CDR3 is TGCAGTGCTATACAACCCGGGAGGGGAAGTGGCTACACCTTC.